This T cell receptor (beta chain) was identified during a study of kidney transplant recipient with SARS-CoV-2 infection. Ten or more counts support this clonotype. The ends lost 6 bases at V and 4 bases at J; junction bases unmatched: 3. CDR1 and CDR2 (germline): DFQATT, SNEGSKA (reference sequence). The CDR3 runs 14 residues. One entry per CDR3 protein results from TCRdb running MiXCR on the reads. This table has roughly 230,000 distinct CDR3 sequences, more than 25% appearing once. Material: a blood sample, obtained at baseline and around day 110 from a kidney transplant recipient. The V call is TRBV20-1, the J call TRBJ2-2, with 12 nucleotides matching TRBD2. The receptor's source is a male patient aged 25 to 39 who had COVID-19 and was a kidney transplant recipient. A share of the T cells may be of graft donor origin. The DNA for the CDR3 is TGCAGTGCGCGGGGACTAGCGGGCACCGGGGAGCTGTTTTTT. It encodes CSARGLAGTGELFF.